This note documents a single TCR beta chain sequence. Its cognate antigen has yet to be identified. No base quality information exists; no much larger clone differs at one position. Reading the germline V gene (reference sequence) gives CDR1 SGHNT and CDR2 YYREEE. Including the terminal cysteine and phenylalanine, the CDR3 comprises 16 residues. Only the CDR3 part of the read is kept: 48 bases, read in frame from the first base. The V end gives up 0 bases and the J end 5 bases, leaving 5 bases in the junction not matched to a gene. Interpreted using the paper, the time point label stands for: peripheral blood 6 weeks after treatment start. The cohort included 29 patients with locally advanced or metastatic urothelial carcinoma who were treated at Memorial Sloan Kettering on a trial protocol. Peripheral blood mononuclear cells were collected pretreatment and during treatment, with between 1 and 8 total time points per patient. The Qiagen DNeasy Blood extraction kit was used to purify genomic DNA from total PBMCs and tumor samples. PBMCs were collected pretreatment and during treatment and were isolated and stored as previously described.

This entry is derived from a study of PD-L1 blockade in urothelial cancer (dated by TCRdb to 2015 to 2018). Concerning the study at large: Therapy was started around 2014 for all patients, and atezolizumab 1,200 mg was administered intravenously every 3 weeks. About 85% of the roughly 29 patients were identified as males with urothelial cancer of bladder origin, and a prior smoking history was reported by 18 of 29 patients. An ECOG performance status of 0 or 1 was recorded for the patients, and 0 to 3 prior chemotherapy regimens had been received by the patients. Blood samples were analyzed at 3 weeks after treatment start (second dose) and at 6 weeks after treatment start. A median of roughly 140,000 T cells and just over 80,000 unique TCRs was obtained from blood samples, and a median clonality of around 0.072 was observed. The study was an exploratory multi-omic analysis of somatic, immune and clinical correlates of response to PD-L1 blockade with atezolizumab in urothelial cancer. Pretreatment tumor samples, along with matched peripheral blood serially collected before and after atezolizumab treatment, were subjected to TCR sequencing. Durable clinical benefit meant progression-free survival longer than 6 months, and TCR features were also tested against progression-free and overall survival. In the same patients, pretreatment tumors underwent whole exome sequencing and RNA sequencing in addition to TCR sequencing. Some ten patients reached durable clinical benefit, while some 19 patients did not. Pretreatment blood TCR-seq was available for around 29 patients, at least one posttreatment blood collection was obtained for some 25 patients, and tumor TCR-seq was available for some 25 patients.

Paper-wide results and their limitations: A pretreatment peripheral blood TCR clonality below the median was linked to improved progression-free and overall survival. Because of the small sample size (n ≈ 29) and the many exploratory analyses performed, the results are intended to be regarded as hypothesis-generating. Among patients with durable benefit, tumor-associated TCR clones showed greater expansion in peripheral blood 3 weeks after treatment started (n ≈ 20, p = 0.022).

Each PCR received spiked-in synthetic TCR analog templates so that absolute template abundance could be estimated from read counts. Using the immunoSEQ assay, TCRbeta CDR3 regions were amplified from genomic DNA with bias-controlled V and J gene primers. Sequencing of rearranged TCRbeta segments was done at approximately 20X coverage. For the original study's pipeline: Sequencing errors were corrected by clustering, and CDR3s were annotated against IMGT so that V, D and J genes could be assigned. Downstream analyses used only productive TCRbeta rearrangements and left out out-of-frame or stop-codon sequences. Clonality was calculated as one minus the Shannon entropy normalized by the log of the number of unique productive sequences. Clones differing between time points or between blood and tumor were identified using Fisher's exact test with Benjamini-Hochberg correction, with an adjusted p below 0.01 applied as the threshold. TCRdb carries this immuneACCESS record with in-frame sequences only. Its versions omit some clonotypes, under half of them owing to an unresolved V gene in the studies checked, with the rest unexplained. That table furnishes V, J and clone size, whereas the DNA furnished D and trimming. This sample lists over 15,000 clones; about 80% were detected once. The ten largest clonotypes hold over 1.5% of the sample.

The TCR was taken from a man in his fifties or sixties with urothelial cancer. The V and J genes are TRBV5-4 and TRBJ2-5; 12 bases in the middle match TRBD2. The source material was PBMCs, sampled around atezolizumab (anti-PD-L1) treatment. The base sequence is TGTGCCAGCAGCTTGGCCGGAGGGACTAGCGGGGAGACCCAGTACTTC. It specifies CASSLAGGTSGETQYF. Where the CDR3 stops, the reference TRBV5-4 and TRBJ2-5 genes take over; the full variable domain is ETGVTQSPTHLIKTRGQQVTLRCSSQSGHNTVSWYQQALGQGPQFIFQYYREEENGRGNFPPRFSGLQFPNYSSELNVNALELDDSALYLCASSLAGGTSGETQYFGPGTRLLVL.